This T cell receptor beta chain stems from a study of early T cells in non-severe SARS-CoV-2 infection. V was clipped by 7 bases and J by 0 bases, with 10 bases between them. There are 13 residues in the CDR3. CDR1 SQVTM and CDR2 ANQGSEA come from the germline V gene. TCRdb independently ran MiXCR on the 5' RACE reads; one entry per CDR3 protein. Here the sample spans about 130,000 distinct CDR3 sequences, about 15% being singletons. This chain links TRBV29-1 with TRBJ1-3, with a tentative D call TRBD1 (6 bases). The sample was whole blood. The source is an adult who was a healthcare worker with PCR-confirmed SARS-CoV-2 infection or an uninfected control (not recorded which). The CDR3 loop is CSAGQSSGNTIYF. CDR3 sequence (DNA): TGCAGCGCTGGACAGAGCTCTGGAAACACCATATATTTT.